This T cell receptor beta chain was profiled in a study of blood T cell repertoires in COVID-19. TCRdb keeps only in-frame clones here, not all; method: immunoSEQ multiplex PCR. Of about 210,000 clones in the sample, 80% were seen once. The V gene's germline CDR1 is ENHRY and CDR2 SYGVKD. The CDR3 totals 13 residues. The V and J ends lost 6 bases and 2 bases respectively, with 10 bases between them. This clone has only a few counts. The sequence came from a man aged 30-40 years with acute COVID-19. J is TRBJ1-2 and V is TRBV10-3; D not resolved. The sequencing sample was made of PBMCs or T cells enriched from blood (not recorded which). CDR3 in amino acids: CAISNGGNYGYTF. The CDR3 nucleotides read TGTGCCATCAGCAACGGAGGCAACTATGGCTACACCTTC.